These 22 T cell receptor beta chains came from one sample sequenced in a study of blood T cell repertoires in COVID-19. Some clones are missing from TCRdb's copy, which holds only in-frame ones; the method was immunoSEQ multiplex PCR. The table has approximately 300,000 clones, just under 90% seen once; the top ten hold roughly a tenth. The sample comprised PBMCs or T cells enriched from blood (not recorded which). The receptors were sampled from a woman in her twenties or thirties who had recovered from COVID-19.

CDR3 protein: CASAAGTYEQYF. In nucleotides, the CDR3 is TGTGCCAGCGCGGCAGGGACCTACGAGCAGTACTTC. This chain connects TRBV5-5 to TRBJ2-7, with D possibly being TRBD1 (5 bases). Looked up from germline, CDR1 is SGHKS and CDR2 is YYEKEE (reference sequence). The CDR3 sequence is 12 residues long. With 7 bases removed from V and 2 bases from J, the gap between germline ends came to 10 bases.

The rearrangement joins TRBV5-1 to TRBJ2-5; D perhaps matches TRBD2 (6 bases). The V end lost 7 bases, the J end lost 1 base, and 11 bases lay between the germline ends. The germline gives CDR1 SGHRS, CDR2 YFSETQ. The CDR3 loop spans 13 amino acids. This chain's CDR3 is CASGTGGQETQYF. The CDR3 bases are TGCGCCAGCGGAACCGGGGGCCAAGAGACCCAGTACTTC. The variable domain in full, completed from reference TRBV5-1 and TRBJ2-5, reads KAGVTQTPRYLIKTRGQQVTLSCSPISGHRSVSWYQQTPGQGLQFLFEYFSETQRNKGNFPGRFSGRQFSNSRSEMNVSTLELGDSALYLCASGTGGQETQYFGPGTRLLVL.

This chain links TRBV10-1 with TRBJ2-7; D might be TRBD1 (6 bases). V lost 0 bases and J lost 2, with 20 bases in between. Germline V gene sequence: CDR1 WNHNN, CDR2 SYGVQD (reference sequence). The CDR3 loop spans 18 amino acids. The DNA of the CDR3 is TGCGCCAGCAGTGAGTCGAGGTCTTCCAACAGGGCGGCCTACGAGCAGTACTTC. It specifies CASSESRSSNRAAYEQYF.

The chain recombines TRBV4-3 with TRBJ2-5; maybe TRBD1 (7 bases). CDR1 is LGHNA and CDR2 is YSLEER in the germline V gene. V shed 2 bases and J shed 5 bases, with 24 bases lying between them. The length of the CDR3 is 18 residues. The CDR3 nucleotides read TGCGCCAGCAGCCAACATATTGGGGCAGGGGGAGGCGCGGAGACCCAGTACTTC. Residues: CASSQHIGAGGGAETQYF.

The chain is built from TRBV4-2 and TRBJ2-1; no clear D gene. The CDR3 is made up of 11 amino acids. The V end lost 1 base, the J end lost 9 bases, and 4 bases lay between the germline ends. Germline CDR1 is LGHNA and CDR2 is YNFKEQ. The chain's CDR3 is CASSQGIEQFF. The CDR3 coding sequence is TGTGCCAGCAGCCAAGGTATTGAGCAGTTCTTC.

This chain joins TRBV6-2 or TRBV6-3 and TRBJ1-5; 8 bases fit TRBD1. V shed 4 bases, J shed 2 bases, and the junction held 4 bases outside the gene matches. The CDR3 has 15 residues. In germline, CDR1 is MNHEY, CDR2 SVGEGT. CDR3 in DNA: TGTGCCAGCAGTTCGGACAGGGTGGGCAATCAGCCCCAGCATTTT. The encoded protein is CASSSDRVGNQPQHF.

CDR3 region: CASSQGSSDEKLFF. CDR3 DNA: TGTGCCAGCAGCCAGGGGAGTTCTGATGAAAAACTGTTTTTT. The chain has TRBV3-1 (or the pseudogene TRBV3-2) and TRBJ1-4; D is unresolved. CDR1 and CDR2 (germline): LGHDT, YNNKEL (reference sequence). This CDR3 is 14 amino acids long. Trimming pared 3 bases from V and 6 bases from J, leaving 11 bases between.

The chain uses TRBV7-9 and TRBJ2-7; 7 positions agree with TRBD1. V lost 2 bases and J lost 1; bases outside the gene matches: 2. This CDR3 comprises 14 residues. Germline lookup yields CDR1 SEHNR and CDR2 FQNEAQ (reference sequence). The CDR3 is CASSLSGQSYEQYF. The DNA for the CDR3 is TGTGCCAGCAGCTTATCGGGACAGTCCTACGAGCAGTACTTC.

V usage is TRBV15 and J usage is TRBJ1-5, with TRBD1 matching over 12 bases. The CDR3 spans 15 residues. Germline CDR1 reads LNHNV; CDR2 reads YYDKDF (reference sequence). With V trimmed by 4 bases and J by 12 bases, 10 bases remained unmatched. The CDR3 here is CATSMDRDRGHNQHF. The CDR3 DNA reads TGTGCCACCAGCATGGACCGGGACAGGGGGCATAACCAGCATTTT. Looking up the rest from reference TRBV15 and TRBJ1-5 gives the full variable domain: DAMVIQNPRYQVTQFGKPVTLSCSQTLNHNVMYWYQQKSSQAPKLLFHYYDKDFNNEADTPDNFQSRRPNTSFCFLDIRSPGLGDTAMYLCATSMDRDRGHNQHFGDGTRLSIL.

J is TRBJ2-5 and V is TRBV2, with D perhaps TRBD1 (6 bases). The length of the CDR3 is 13 residues. V gave up 6 bases and J gave up 0 bases, with 8 bases separating them. Germline V CDR1 and CDR2: SNHLY, FYNNEI. The CDR3, as DNA: TGTGCCAGCAGCTGGGGGCACCAAGAGACCCAGTACTTC. Translated, it gives CASSWGHQETQYF.

Only a few counts were recorded for this clone. The genes are TRBV4-1 and TRBJ1-5; no firm D call. V lost 4 bases to trimming and J lost 0 bases, with 7 bases between them. There are 14 residues in the CDR3. Germline V CDR1 and CDR2: MGHRA, YSYEKL. The CDR3 here is CASSLGLSNQPQHF. CDR3 DNA sequence: TGCGCCAGCAGCCTAGGACTTAGCAATCAGCCCCAGCATTTT.

The J gene is TRBJ2-7, the V gene TRBV11-3, with 7 bases matching TRBD1. J was trimmed by 0 bases and V by 1 base; bases with no gene match: 3. The CDR3 consists of 15 residues. The germline gives CDR1 SGHNT, CDR2 YENEEA. CDR3 sequence: CASSLGGGHSYEQYF. CDR3 DNA sequence: TGTGCCAGCAGCTTAGGAGGGGGCCACTCCTACGAGCAGTACTTC.

The CDR3 spells CASSEGDRSSYEQYF. The CDR3 DNA follows: TGTGCCAGTAGCGAGGGGGACAGGAGCTCCTACGAGCAGTACTTC. The rearrangement links TRBV19 to TRBJ2-7; 8 bases line up with TRBD1. The ends lost 6 bases at V and 0 bases at J; junction bases unmatched: 7. This CDR3 has 15 residues. Per the germline V gene, CDR1 is LNHDA and CDR2 is SQIVND (reference sequence).

This chain joins TRBV28 and TRBJ2-5, with a possible D match to TRBD2 (6 bases). Trimming removed 2 bases at V and 2 bases at J, with 15 bases between. The CDR3 loop spans 16 amino acids. Germline-derived CDR1 and CDR2 are MDHEN and SYDVKM. The CDR3 loop is CASSLGGSGEQETQYF. CDR3 coding DNA: TGTGCCAGCAGTTTAGGGGGTAGCGGAGAACAAGAGACCCAGTACTTC.

This clone is a singleton in its sample. CDR3 sequence (DNA): TGTGCCAGCAGTTCTACCCCGGGACTAGCGGACAATGAGCAGTTCTTC. Protein sequence: CASSSTPGLADNEQFF. This chain links TRBV2 with TRBJ2-1, with 11 bases that match TRBD2. This CDR3 has 16 amino acids. V dropped 5 bases and J dropped 5; count of bases not matched to a gene: 8. Looked up from germline, CDR1 is SNHLY and CDR2 is FYNNEI.

The rearrangement links TRBV30 to TRBJ1-4, with D perhaps matching TRBD1 (5 bases). The V and J ends lost 6 bases and 0 bases respectively, with 26 bases between them. Germline loops: CDR1 GTSNPN, CDR2 SVGIG (reference sequence). The CDR3 is 19 residues long. The CDR3 spells CACRRGGLISAATNEKLFF. As DNA, the CDR3 is TGTGCCTGTCGCCGGGGGGGACTGATCTCCGCTGCAACTAATGAAAAACTGTTTTTT.

The gene calls are TRBV4-2 and TRBJ2-7; 8 positions match TRBD2. Germline V gene sequence: CDR1 LGHNA, CDR2 YNFKEQ. This CDR3 spans 17 amino acids. V shed 2 bases, J shed 0 bases, and the junction held 9 bases outside the gene matches. CDR3 in DNA: TGTGCCAGCAGCCAAATTTGGGATAGCGGGAACTCCTACGAGCAGTACTTC. It is translated as CASSQIWDSGNSYEQYF.

The rearrangement links TRBV19 to TRBJ2-1; 7 nucleotides line up with TRBD2. CDR1 is LNHDA, CDR2 SQIVND, per germline (reference sequence). After removal of 3 bases from V and 2 bases from J, the junction contained 4 bases not matched to a gene. CDR3 length: 15 residues. CDR3 protein: CASSIGLVAYNEQFF. The DNA for the CDR3 is TGTGCCAGTAGTATTGGACTAGTCGCCTACAATGAGCAGTTCTTC.

V and J are TRBV12-5 and TRBJ2-1; TRBD2 aligns across 10 bases. J lost 7 bases, V lost 0 bases, and 6 bases had no gene match. The CDR3 runs 16 residues. Germline V CDR1 and CDR2: LGHNT, FRNRAP. DNA for the CDR3: TGTGCTAGTGGTTTGGTGTCTAGCGGGAGTGGGAATGAGCAGTTCTTC. Protein product: CASGLVSSGSGNEQFF.

The chain couples TRBV28 to TRBJ1-5; 7 bases map to TRBD1. The V and J ends lost 2 bases and 6 bases, in that order; junction bases with no gene match: 16. The CDR3 length is 18 residues. From germline, CDR1 is MDHEN and CDR2 SYDVKM. The CDR3 spells CASSLSVGRGLKVQPQHF. The CDR3 DNA reads TGTGCCAGCAGTTTAAGTGTCGGAAGGGGGCTGAAGGTTCAGCCCCAGCATTTT.

This chain connects TRBV13 to TRBJ2-1, with D hard to call. The V end was cut by 5 bases, the J end by 8 bases, with 16 bases between. CDR3 length: 14 amino acids. The germline CDR1 and CDR2 sequences are PRHDT and FYEKMQ (reference sequence). This CDR3 is CASSPRTLGDEQFF. The CDR3 DNA sequence: TGTGCCAGCAGCCCCAGAACCCTAGGAGATGAGCAGTTCTTC.

Details on this clone: The sample carries other DNA sequences with the same CDR3. The chain combines TRBV5-1 with TRBJ1-3; no definite D call. The CDR3 contains 13 residues. Germline-derived CDR1 and CDR2 are SGHRS and YFSETQ. Trimming stripped 0 bases from V and 4 bases from J, with 5 bases between. The CDR3, as DNA: TGCGCCAGCAGCTTGGACAGAGGAAACACCATATATTTT. Its translation is CASSLDRGNTIYF.